This TCR beta chain derives from a study of identical twins. General study points: Those out-of-frame alpha sequences shared by twins showed an excess of low generation probability. Researchers reported weaker excess twin sharing in beta out-of-frame sequences. Beta clonotypes that were abundant in cord blood contained fewer insertions, a pattern absent from memory repertoires. Models underpredicted monozygotic twin sharing of out-of-frame TCR alpha.

This clonotype showed up just a few times. The antigen is unknown. One entry per CDR3 protein results from TCRdb running MiXCR on the 5' RACE reads. Of hundreds of thousands of distinct CDR3 sequences listed, over 8% are singletons. Sequenced: memory (CD45RO+) T cells sorted from blood. This clonotype was obtained from a woman aged 18-30 years in good health.

Here the CDR3 reads CASSLARDRDYEQYF. CDR3 sequence (DNA): TGCGCCAGCAGCTTGGCTCGGGACAGGGACTACGAGCAGTACTTC. V gene TRBV5-1 combines with J gene TRBJ2-7, with 9 bases that match TRBD1. Per germline, CDR1 SGHRS and CDR2 YFSETQ. Trimming at V came to 0 bases and at J to 3 bases, leaving 4 bases not matched to a gene. The CDR3 sequence is 15 residues long.